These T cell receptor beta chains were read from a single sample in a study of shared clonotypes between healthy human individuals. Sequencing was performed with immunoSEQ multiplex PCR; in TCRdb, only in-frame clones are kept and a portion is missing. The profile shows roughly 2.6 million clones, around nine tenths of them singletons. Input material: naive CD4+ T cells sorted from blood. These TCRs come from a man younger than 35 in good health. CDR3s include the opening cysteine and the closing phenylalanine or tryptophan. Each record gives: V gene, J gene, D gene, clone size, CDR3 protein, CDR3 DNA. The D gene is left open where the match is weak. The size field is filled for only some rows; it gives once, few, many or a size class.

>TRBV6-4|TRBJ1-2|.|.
CASSDSTAGFGYTF
TGTGCCAGCAGTGACTCGACGGCAGGGTTCGGCTACACCTTC
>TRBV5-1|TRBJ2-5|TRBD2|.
CASSHSGGQETQYF
TGCGCCAGCAGCCACAGCGGGGGCCAAGAGACCCAGTACTTC
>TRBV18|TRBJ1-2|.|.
CASSDGTVNYGYTF
TGTGCCAGCTCGGATGGGACGGTGAACTATGGCTACACCTTC
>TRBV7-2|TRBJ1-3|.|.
CASSSSTGGGNTIYF
TGTGCCAGCAGTTCATCCACCGGGGGAGGAAACACCATATATTTT
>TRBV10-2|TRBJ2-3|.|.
CASSEQGQTTDTQYF
TGCGCCAGCAGTGAACAAGGACAGACTACGGATACGCAGTATTTT
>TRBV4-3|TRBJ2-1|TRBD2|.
CASSQDLAGGLNEQFF
TGCGCCAGCAGCCAAGATCTAGCGGGAGGTCTGAATGAGCAGTTCTTC
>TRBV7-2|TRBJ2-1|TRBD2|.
CASSLASGRGNEQFF
TGTGCCAGCAGCTTGGCTAGCGGGAGGGGGAATGAGCAGTTCTTC
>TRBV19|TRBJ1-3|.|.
CASSPGNPAQGNTIYF
TGTGCCAGTAGTCCGGGGAACCCCGCTCAGGGAAACACCATATATTTT
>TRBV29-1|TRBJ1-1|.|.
CSVLGGSVTEAFF
TGCAGCGTTCTTGGGGGGTCGGTCACTGAAGCTTTCTTT
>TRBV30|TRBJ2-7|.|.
CAWSGSGTYEQYF
TGTGCCTGGAGTGGTAGCGGTACCTACGAGCAGTACTTC
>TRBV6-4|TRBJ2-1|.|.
CASSDSTSQSGDEQFF
TGTGCCAGCAGTGACTCGACCTCCCAAAGCGGCGATGAGCAGTTCTTC
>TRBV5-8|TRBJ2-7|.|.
CASSPKEGNFLGYEQYF
TGTGCCAGCAGTCCAAAAGAGGGAAACTTCTTAGGCTACGAGCAGTACTTC
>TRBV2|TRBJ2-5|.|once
CASSEAGTIYETQYF
TGTGCCAGCAGTGAAGCGGGGACGATCTACGAGACCCAGTACTTC
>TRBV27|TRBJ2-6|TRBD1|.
CASKKALLQGRGSGANVLTF
TGTGCCAGCAAAAAAGCCCTATTACAGGGGCGCGGGTCTGGGGCCAACGTCCTGACTTTC
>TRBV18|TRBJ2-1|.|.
CASSPTQNEQFF
TGTGCCAGCTCACCGACACAGAATGAGCAGTTCTTC
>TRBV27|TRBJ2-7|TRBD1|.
CASSVTDRAIYEQYF
TGTGCCAGCAGTGTTACGGACAGGGCGATCTACGAGCAGTACTTC
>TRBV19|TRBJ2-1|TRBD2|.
CASSSTGAGGDEQFF
TGTGCCAGTAGCTCTACGGGGGCGGGAGGCGATGAGCAGTTCTTC
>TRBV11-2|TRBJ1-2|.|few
CASSKLYGYTF
TGTGCCAGCAGCAAACTATATGGCTACACCTTC
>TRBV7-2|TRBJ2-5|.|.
CASSEGPKETQYF
TGTGCCAGCAGCGAGGGACCTAAAGAGACCCAGTACTTC
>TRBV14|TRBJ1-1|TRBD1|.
CASSLRGGNTEAFF
TGTGCCAGCAGCCTAAGAGGGGGCAACACTGAAGCTTTCTTT
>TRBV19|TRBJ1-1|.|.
CASSSTNIGTEAFF
TGTGCCAGTAGCTCTACCAACATCGGCACTGAAGCTTTCTTT
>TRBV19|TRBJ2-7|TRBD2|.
CASRMGGRGDEQYF
TGTGCCAGTAGGATGGGAGGGAGAGGGGACGAGCAGTACTTC
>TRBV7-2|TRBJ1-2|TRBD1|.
CASSPQGAGYGYTF
TGTGCCAGCAGCCCACAGGGGGCCGGCTATGGCTACACCTTC
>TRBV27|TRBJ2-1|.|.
CASSLSLLGQQFF
TGTGCCAGCAGTTTATCTTTACTAGGGCAGCAGTTCTTC
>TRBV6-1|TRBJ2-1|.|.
CASSEWVAATYNEQFF
TGTGCCAGCAGTGAATGGGTAGCGGCGACCTACAATGAGCAGTTCTTC
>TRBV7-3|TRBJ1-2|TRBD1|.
CASSLTSRTGNYGYTF
TGTGCCAGCAGCTTAACTAGCAGGACAGGGAACTATGGCTACACCTTC
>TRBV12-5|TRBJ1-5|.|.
CASGFHRDSNQPQHF
TGTGCTAGTGGTTTTCACAGAGATAGCAATCAGCCCCAGCATTTT
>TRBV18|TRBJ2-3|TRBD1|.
CASSPTGGEEDTQYF
TGTGCCAGCTCTCCAACAGGGGGCGAGGAAGATACGCAGTATTTT
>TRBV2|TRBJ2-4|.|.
CASRRIRDSEAGLYF
TGTGCCAGCAGGAGAATCCGGGACAGCGAAGCGGGTTTGTACTTC
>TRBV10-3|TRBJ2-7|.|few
CAISEFDGAEQYF
TGTGCCATCAGTGAGTTTGACGGTGCCGAGCAGTACTTC
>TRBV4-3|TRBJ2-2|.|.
CASSQEGRVWDTGELFF
TGCGCCAGCAGCCAAGAGGGGCGCGTGTGGGACACCGGGGAGCTGTTTTTT
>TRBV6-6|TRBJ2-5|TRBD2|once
CASSGGGGATKTQYF
TGTGCCAGCAGCGGAGGCGGGGGGGCCACGAAGACCCAGTACTTC
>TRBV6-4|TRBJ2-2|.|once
CASSDSSRNTGELFF
TGTGCCAGCAGTGACTCTAGCAGGAACACCGGGGAGCTGTTTTTT
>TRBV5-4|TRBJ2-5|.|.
CASSLWPAQETQYF
TGTGCCAGCAGCTTGTGGCCTGCCCAAGAGACCCAGTACTTC
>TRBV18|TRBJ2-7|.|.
CASSPGQNYEQYF
TGTGCCAGCTCACCAGGACAGAACTACGAGCAGTACTTC
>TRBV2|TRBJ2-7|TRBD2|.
CASSKEGLASYEQYF
TGTGCCAGCAGTAAAGAGGGACTAGCATCCTACGAGCAGTACTTC